This T cell receptor beta chain originates from a study of radiation and T cells in renal cell carcinoma. CDR1 and CDR2 (germline): SGHRS, YFSETQ. CDR3 length: 14 amino acids. Trimming removed 0 bases from V and 4 bases from J, with 10 bases in between. The protocol was immunoSEQ multiplex PCR, while the TCRdb copy is restricted to in-frame clones and leaves out a portion. The top ten clones hold approximately 10% of a sample with around 180,000 clones, roughly 90% of them seen once. The time point is: blood 4 weeks post-SBRT, at nephrectomy. Described treatment: 15 Gy SBRT to primary tumor, nephrectomy 4 weeks later. Nephrectomy followed 15 Gy stereotactic body radiation by 4 weeks. The tumor was a clear cell renal cell carcinoma.

The chain links TRBV5-1 to TRBJ1-2; no firm D call. Sequencing was performed on blood, taken from a patient whose treatment included radiotherapy and nephrectomy. This TCR was recovered from a woman between 45 and 65 years old with renal cell carcinoma. This CDR3 reads CASSLDLAGYGYTF. The CDR3 coding sequence is TGCGCCAGCAGCTTGGACCTGGCGGGCTATGGCTACACCTTC. The variable domain in full, with the rest retrieved from reference TRBV5-1 and TRBJ1-2, is KAGVTQTPRYLIKTRGQQVTLSCSPISGHRSVSWYQQTPGQGLQFLFEYFSETQRNKGNFPGRFSGRQFSNSRSEMNVSTLELGDSALYLCASSLDLAGYGYTFGSGTRLTVV.